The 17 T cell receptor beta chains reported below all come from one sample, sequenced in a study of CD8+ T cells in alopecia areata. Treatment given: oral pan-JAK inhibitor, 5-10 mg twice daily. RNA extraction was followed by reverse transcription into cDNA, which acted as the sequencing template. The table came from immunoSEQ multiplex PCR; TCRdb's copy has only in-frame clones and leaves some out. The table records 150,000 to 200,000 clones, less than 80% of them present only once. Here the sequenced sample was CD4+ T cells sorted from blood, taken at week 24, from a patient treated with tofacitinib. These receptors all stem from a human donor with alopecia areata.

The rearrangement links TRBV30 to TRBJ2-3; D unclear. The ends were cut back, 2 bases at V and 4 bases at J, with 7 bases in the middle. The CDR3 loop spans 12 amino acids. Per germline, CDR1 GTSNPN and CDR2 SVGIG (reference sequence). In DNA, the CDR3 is TGTGCCTGGAGTTTGGGCTCAGATACGCAGTATTTT. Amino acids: CAWSLGSDTQYF.

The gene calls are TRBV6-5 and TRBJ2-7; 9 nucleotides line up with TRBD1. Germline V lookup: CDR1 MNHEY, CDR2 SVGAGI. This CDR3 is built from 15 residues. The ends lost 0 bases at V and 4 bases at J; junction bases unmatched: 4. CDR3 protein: CASSYSGGTGYEQYF. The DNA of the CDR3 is TGTGCCAGCAGTTACTCGGGTGGGACAGGGTACGAGCAGTACTTC.

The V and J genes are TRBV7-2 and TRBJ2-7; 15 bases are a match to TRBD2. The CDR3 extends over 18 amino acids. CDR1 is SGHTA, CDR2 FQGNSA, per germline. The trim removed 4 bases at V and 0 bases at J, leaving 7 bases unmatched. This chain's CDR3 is CASSSGLAGGVSSYEQYF. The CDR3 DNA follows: TGTGCCAGCAGCTCGGGACTAGCGGGGGGCGTCAGCTCCTACGAGCAGTACTTC. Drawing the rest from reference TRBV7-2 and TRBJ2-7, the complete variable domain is GAGVSQSPSNKVTEKGKDVELRCDPISGHTALYWYRQSLGQGLEFLIYFQGNSAPDKSGLPSDRFSAERTGGSVSTLTIQRTQQEDSAVYLCASSSGLAGGVSSYEQYFGPGTRLTVT.

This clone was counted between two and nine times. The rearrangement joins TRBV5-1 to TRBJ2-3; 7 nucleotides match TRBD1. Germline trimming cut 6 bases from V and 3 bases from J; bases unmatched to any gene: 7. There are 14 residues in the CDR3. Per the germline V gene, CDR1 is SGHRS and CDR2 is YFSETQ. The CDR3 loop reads CASKVGGSTDTQYF. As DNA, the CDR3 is TGCGCCAGCAAGGTAGGGGGCTCGACAGATACGCAGTATTTT.

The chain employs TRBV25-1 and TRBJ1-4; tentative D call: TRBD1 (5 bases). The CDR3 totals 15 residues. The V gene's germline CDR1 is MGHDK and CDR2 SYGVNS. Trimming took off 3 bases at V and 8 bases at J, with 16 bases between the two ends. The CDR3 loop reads CASSEPGTLREKLFF. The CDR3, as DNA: TGTGCCAGCAGTGAGCCCGGGACCCTTAGGGAAAAACTGTTTTTT.

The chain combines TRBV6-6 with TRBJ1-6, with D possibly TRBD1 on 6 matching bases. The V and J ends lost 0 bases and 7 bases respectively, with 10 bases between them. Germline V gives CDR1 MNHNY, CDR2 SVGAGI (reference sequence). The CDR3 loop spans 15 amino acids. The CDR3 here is CASSYSDQGNSPLHF. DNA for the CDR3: TGTGCCAGCAGTTACTCGGATCAGGGGAATTCACCCCTCCACTTT.

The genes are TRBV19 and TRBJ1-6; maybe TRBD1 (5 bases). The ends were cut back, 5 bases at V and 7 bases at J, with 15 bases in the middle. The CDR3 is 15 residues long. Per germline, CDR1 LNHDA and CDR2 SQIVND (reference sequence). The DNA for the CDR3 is TGTGCCAGTAGTTTGTCCCGGGACCGGAATTCACCCCTCCACTTT. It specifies CASSLSRDRNSPLHF.

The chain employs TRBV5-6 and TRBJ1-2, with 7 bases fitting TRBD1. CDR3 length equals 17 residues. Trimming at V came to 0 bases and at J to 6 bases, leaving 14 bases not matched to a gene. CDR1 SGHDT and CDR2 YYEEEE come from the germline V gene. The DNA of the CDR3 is TGTGCCAGCAGCTTGGCTTTCCTTAAGGGGGCGATTAATGGCTACACCTTC. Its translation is CASSLAFLKGAINGYTF.

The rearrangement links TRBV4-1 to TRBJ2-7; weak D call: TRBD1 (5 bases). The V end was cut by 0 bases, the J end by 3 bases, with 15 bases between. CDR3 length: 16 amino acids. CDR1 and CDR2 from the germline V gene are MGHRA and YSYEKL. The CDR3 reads CASSQEMSGSYYEQYF. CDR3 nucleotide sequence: TGCGCCAGCAGCCAAGAAATGTCAGGGTCTTACTACGAGCAGTACTTC.

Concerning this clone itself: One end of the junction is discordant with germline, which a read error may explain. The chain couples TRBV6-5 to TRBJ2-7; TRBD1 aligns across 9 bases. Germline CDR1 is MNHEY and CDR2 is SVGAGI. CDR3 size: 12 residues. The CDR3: CASSSITRDRVF. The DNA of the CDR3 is TGTGCCAGCAGTTCGATCACCCGGGACAGGGTTTTC.

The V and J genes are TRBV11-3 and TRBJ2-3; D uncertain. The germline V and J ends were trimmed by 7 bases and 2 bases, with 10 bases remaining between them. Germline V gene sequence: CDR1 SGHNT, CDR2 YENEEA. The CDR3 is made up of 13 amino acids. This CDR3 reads CASTSPYTDTQYF. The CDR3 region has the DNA TGTGCCAGCACGAGCCCATACACAGATACGCAGTATTTT.

The CDR3 nucleotides are TGTGCCATCAGTGGCGCCCCGGGACGGCCCACTGAAGCTTTCTTT. Translation: CAISGAPGRPTEAFF. The J gene is TRBJ1-1, the V gene TRBV10-3; tentative D call: TRBD1 (5 bases). Trimming removed 4 bases at V and 4 bases at J, with 16 bases between. CDR3 length equals 15 residues. Germline CDR1 and CDR2: ENHRY and SYGVKD.

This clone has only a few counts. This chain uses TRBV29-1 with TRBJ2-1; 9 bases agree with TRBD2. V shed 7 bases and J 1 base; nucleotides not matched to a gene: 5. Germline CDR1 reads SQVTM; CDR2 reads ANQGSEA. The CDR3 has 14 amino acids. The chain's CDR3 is CSARLAASYNEQFF. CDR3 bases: TGCAGCGCCCGACTAGCGGCTTCCTACAATGAGCAGTTCTTC.

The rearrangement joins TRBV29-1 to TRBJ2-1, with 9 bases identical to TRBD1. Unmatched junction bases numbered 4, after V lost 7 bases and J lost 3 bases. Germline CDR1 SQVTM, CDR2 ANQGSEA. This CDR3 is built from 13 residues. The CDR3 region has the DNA TGCAGCGCTGACAGGGGGAACTACAATGAGCAGTTCTTC. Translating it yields CSADRGNYNEQFF.

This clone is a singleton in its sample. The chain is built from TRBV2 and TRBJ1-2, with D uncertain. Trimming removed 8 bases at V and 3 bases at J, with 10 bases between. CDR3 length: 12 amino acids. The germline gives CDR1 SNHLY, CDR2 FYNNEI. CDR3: CASVSVDYGYTF. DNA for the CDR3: TGTGCCAGCGTTTCGGTTGACTATGGCTACACCTTC.

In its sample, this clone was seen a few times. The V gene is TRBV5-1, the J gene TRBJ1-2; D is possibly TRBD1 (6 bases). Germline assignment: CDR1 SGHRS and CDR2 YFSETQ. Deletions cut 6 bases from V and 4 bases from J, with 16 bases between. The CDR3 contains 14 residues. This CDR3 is CASTSRQDGYGYTF. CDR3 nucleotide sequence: TGCGCCAGCACCTCAAGACAGGACGGCTATGGCTACACCTTC. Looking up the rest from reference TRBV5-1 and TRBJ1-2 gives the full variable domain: KAGVTQTPRYLIKTRGQQVTLSCSPISGHRSVSWYQQTPGQGLQFLFEYFSETQRNKGNFPGRFSGRQFSNSRSEMNVSTLELGDSALYLCASTSRQDGYGYTFGSGTRLTVV.

CDR3 coding DNA: TGTGCCAGCAGCGTACTAGGGGATACGCAGTATTTT. Its translation: CASSVLGDTQYF. The chain couples TRBV9 to TRBJ2-3; D gene unclear. V lost 1 base and J lost 6, with 6 bases in between. Looked up from germline, CDR1 is SGDLS and CDR2 is YYNGEE. The CDR3 loop spans 12 amino acids. The variable domain in full, completed from reference TRBV9 and TRBJ2-3, reads DSGVTQTPKHLITATGQRVTLRCSPRSGDLSVYWYQQSLDQGLQFLIQYYNGEERAKGNILERFSAQQFPDLHSELNLSSLELGDSALYFCASSVLGDTQYFGPGTRLTVL.